These 22 T cell receptor beta chains were sequenced from one sample in a study of cytomegalovirus exposure and HLA in healthy donors. Measured with immunoSEQ multiplex PCR; TCRdb has only the in-frame clones, and not every one. The sample has about 160,000 clones; about 90% are singletons. Sequences were obtained from PBMCs. The receptors were sampled from a woman aged 25 to 39 in good health and CMV-seronegative.

V usage is TRBV4-1 and J usage is TRBJ2-7, with D hard to call. This CDR3 has 13 amino acids. V gave up 0 bases and J gave up 7 bases, with 10 bases separating them. Germline CDR1 reads MGHRA; CDR2 reads YSYEKL. The CDR3 spells CASSQEGQREQYF. The DNA for the CDR3 is TGCGCCAGCAGCCAAGAAGGTCAGAGGGAGCAGTACTTC.

The chain recombines TRBV5-4 with TRBJ1-1; unclear D gene. Germline loops: CDR1 SGHNT, CDR2 YYREEE (reference sequence). The CDR3 has 13 residues. Trimming left V 5 bases short and J 1 base short, with 9 bases between. CDR3 in amino acids: CASSYTENTEAFF. DNA of the CDR3: TGTGCCAGCAGTTACACAGAGAACACTGAAGCTTTCTTT.

This clone was seen just once. The CDR3 loop is CAIRTGEVGGYTF. DNA for the CDR3: TGTGCCATCAGAACCGGGGAGGTGGGCGGCTACACCTTC. The chain has TRBV10-3 and TRBJ1-2, with D unclear. Trimming took off 6 bases at V and 8 bases at J, with 16 bases between the two ends. The CDR3 consists of 13 residues. Germline V lookup: CDR1 ENHRY, CDR2 SYGVKD.

The genes are TRBV19 and TRBJ2-2; D may be TRBD1 (5 bases). The V and J ends lost 3 bases and 0 bases respectively, with 11 bases between them. Germline V CDR1 and CDR2: LNHDA, SQIVND (reference sequence). This CDR3 has 16 residues. The CDR3 DNA is TGTGCCAGTAGTATGACACAGGCTACGAACACCGGGGAGCTGTTTTTT. Translating it yields CASSMTQATNTGELFF. Full variable domain (remainder filled in from reference TRBV19 and TRBJ2-2): DGGITQSPKYLFRKEGQNVTLSCEQNLNHDAMYWYRQDPGQGLRLIYYSQIVNDFQKGDIAEGYSVSREKKESFPLTVTSAQKNPTAFYLCASSMTQATNTGELFFGEGSRLTVL.

In its sample, this clone was seen a few times. The chain joins TRBV10-2 to TRBJ1-5; TRBD1 aligns across 8 bases. From germline, CDR1 is WSHSY and CDR2 SAAADI. This CDR3 has 13 residues. V gave up 8 bases and J gave up 4 bases; unmatched junction bases: 4. CDR3 sequence (DNA): TGCGCCAGCTCGGACAGGGAGAATCAGCCCCAGCATTTT. Residues: CASSDRENQPQHF.

The table lists this clone with a count of one. This chain connects TRBV5-8 to TRBJ2-1, with 8 bases aligning to TRBD2. V lost 2 bases and J lost 8; bases outside the gene matches: 15. Germline loops: CDR1 SGHTS, CDR2 YDEGEE. CDR3 length equals 17 residues. The CDR3 DNA reads as TGTGCCAGCAGCTTAGGTACAAGCGGGGGAATGTGGGATGAGCAGTTCTTC. Translated: CASSLGTSGGMWDEQFF.

The chain employs TRBV9 and TRBJ1-4, with 9 bases fitting TRBD1. V gave up 0 bases and J gave up 8 bases; unmatched junction bases: 5. Germline V gene data show CDR1 as SGDLS and CDR2 as YYNGEE. There are 15 residues in the CDR3. CDR3 nucleotide sequence: TGTGCCAGCAGCGTAGGTGGACAGGGGAGGGAAAAACTGTTTTTT. Its protein is CASSVGGQGREKLFF.

The V gene is TRBV9, the J gene TRBJ2-1; D not certain. From germline, CDR1 is SGDLS and CDR2 YYNGEE. The V end lost 3 bases, the J end lost 10 bases, and 14 bases lay between the germline ends. This CDR3 has 13 residues. The CDR3 sequence is CASSAGLRDEQFF. The CDR3 DNA reads TGTGCCAGCAGCGCCGGGTTGAGAGACGAGCAGTTCTTC.

J is TRBJ2-7 and V is TRBV7-2; TRBD2 matches at 9 bases. Germline V lookup: CDR1 SGHTA, CDR2 FQGNSA. The CDR3 has 15 amino acids. Unmatched junction bases numbered 8, after V lost 4 bases and J lost 4 bases. The CDR3 is CASSYLASGKYEQYF. DNA for the CDR3: TGTGCCAGCAGCTATTTGGCTAGCGGGAAGTACGAGCAGTACTTC. The entire variable domain, with the rest obtained from reference TRBV7-2 and TRBJ2-7, is as follows: GAGVSQSPSNKVTEKGKDVELRCDPISGHTALYWYRQSLGQGLEFLIYFQGNSAPDKSGLPSDRFSAERTGGSVSTLTIQRTQQEDSAVYLCASSYLASGKYEQYFGPGTRLTVT.

The rearrangement links TRBV11-2 to TRBJ1-1, with D possibly being TRBD1 (5 bases). The V end lost 5 bases, the J end lost 7 bases, and 11 bases lay between the germline ends. The CDR3 has 12 amino acids. Per the germline V gene, CDR1 is SGHAT and CDR2 is FQNNGV. The CDR3 sequence: CASSKGLSEAFF. CDR3 nucleotide sequence: TGTGCCAGCAGCAAGGGACTGAGTGAAGCTTTCTTT.

The DNA of the CDR3 is TGCGCCAGCAGCTTGGCCGTGAACAAAGCGGATGAGCAGTTCTTC. Translation gives CASSLAVNKADEQFF. This chain uses TRBV5-1 with TRBJ2-1, with D possibly being TRBD2 (5 bases). Germline CDR1 reads SGHRS; CDR2 reads YFSETQ. The V and J ends lost 0 bases and 8 bases respectively, with 15 bases between them. This CDR3 has 15 amino acids. Together with reference TRBV5-1 and TRBJ2-1, the CDR3 gives the full variable domain: KAGVTQTPRYLIKTRGQQVTLSCSPISGHRSVSWYQQTPGQGLQFLFEYFSETQRNKGNFPGRFSGRQFSNSRSEMNVSTLELGDSALYLCASSLAVNKADEQFFGPGTRLTVL.

The V and J genes are TRBV9 and TRBJ1-2; a possible D gene is TRBD1 (6 bases). The CDR3 totals 12 residues. Germline loops: CDR1 SGDLS, CDR2 YYNGEE. The ends were cut back, 2 bases at V and 6 bases at J, with 8 bases in the middle. The CDR3 DNA is TGTGCCAGCAGCGTCGCAGGGGATGGCTACACCTTC. Its protein is CASSVAGDGYTF.

V gene TRBV5-1 combines with J gene TRBJ1-1, with a possible D match to TRBD1 (5 bases). The V gene lost 4 bases and the J gene lost 0 bases, with 16 bases spanning the gap. This CDR3 has 16 residues. The germline gives CDR1 SGHRS, CDR2 YFSETQ. CDR3 region: CASSTSGTLMNTEAFF. The CDR3, as DNA: TGCGCCAGCAGCACGTCCGGGACGCTGATGAACACTGAAGCTTTCTTT.

The V gene is TRBV27, the J gene TRBJ1-1; D remains unclear. This CDR3 contains 13 residues. Germline CDR1 MNHEY, CDR2 SMNVEV (reference sequence). V lost 4 bases and J lost 4, with 10 bases in between. The CDR3 nucleotides read TGTGCCAGCAGTTGGTCAGAGGGCACTGAAGCTTTCTTT. Translating gives CASSWSEGTEAFF.

The chain carries TRBV9 and TRBJ2-5; the D gene is possibly TRBD1 (5 bases). Germline CDR1 SGDLS, CDR2 YYNGEE. This CDR3 region has 14 residues. Trimming shortened V by 0 bases and J by 2 bases, and 8 bases separated the two germline ends. CDR3 region: CASSVGDRQETQYF. The CDR3 bases are TGTGCCAGCAGCGTAGGTGACAGACAAGAGACCCAGTACTTC.

The chain is built from TRBV6-5 and TRBJ1-5; TRBD1 might be the D (6 bases). With 8 bases removed from V and 1 base from J, the gap between germline ends came to 12 bases. The CDR3 sequence is 14 residues long. The V gene's germline CDR1 is MNHEY and CDR2 SVGAGI. This CDR3 reads CASGDTRSNQPQHF. In nucleotides, the CDR3 is TGTGCCAGCGGGGACACCCGAAGCAATCAGCCCCAGCATTTT.

In its sample, this clone was seen a few times. V and J are TRBV30 and TRBJ1-1; 7 bases fit TRBD1. This CDR3 has 18 residues. J gave up 4 bases and V 4 bases, and 21 bases lay outside the gene matches. The germline CDR1 and CDR2 sequences are GTSNPN and SVGIG (reference sequence). The CDR3 region is CAWTTIGNPDRRSTEAFF. Here the CDR3 DNA reads TGTGCCTGGACAACGATTGGAAACCCGGACAGGAGATCCACTGAAGCTTTCTTT.

This clone was seen only once. The chain couples TRBV11-1 to TRBJ2-5; 8 positions match TRBD2. Unmatched junction bases numbered 9, after V lost 3 bases and J lost 6 bases. Germline V CDR1 and CDR2: SGHAT, FQDESV (reference sequence). CDR3 size: 15 residues. DNA for the CDR3: TGTGCCAGCAGCTTTGACGGGGGGGAATACAAGACCCAGTACTTC. Translating it yields CASSFDGGEYKTQYF.

The rearrangement uses TRBV6-5 and TRBJ1-3; D remains unclear. Trimming cost V 5 bases and J 0 bases, with 8 bases left between them. The CDR3 runs to 14 residues. Germline V lookup: CDR1 MNHEY, CDR2 SVGAGI. In DNA, the CDR3 is TGTGCCAGCAGTCCGGCCTTCTCTGGAAACACCATATATTTT. This translates into CASSPAFSGNTIYF.

This clone has a single count. The chain is built from TRBV19 and TRBJ2-1; TRBD2 agrees at 10 bases. The CDR3 is made up of 17 amino acids. Germline assignment: CDR1 LNHDA and CDR2 SQIVND (reference sequence). J gave up 2 bases and V 7 bases, and 11 bases lay outside the gene matches. Written as DNA, the CDR3 is TGTGCCAGTACCCACATTTCGGGACTAGCGACCTACAATGAGCAGTTCTTC. Residues: CASTHISGLATYNEQFF.

This sequence joins TRBV19 and TRBJ1-2; D possibly corresponds to TRBD1 (6 bases). The germline V and J ends were trimmed by 6 bases and 3 bases, with 11 bases remaining between them. This CDR3 has 13 amino acids. In germline, CDR1 is LNHDA, CDR2 SQIVND (reference sequence). The CDR3 nucleotides read TGTGCCAGTAGACAGGGAGCGGACTATGGCTACACCTTC. Its translation: CASRQGADYGYTF.

The chain joins TRBV23-1 to TRBJ2-2; the D gene is possibly TRBD2 (6 bases). TRBV23-1 is treated as an ORF (open reading frame) with a function not yet certain. The CDR3 consists of 16 residues. V lost 1 base to trimming and J lost 3 bases, with 12 bases between them. The CDR3 loop is CASSQWGGKDTGELFF. The CDR3 DNA follows: TGCGCCAGCAGTCAATGGGGCGGGAAGGACACCGGGGAGCTGTTTTTT.